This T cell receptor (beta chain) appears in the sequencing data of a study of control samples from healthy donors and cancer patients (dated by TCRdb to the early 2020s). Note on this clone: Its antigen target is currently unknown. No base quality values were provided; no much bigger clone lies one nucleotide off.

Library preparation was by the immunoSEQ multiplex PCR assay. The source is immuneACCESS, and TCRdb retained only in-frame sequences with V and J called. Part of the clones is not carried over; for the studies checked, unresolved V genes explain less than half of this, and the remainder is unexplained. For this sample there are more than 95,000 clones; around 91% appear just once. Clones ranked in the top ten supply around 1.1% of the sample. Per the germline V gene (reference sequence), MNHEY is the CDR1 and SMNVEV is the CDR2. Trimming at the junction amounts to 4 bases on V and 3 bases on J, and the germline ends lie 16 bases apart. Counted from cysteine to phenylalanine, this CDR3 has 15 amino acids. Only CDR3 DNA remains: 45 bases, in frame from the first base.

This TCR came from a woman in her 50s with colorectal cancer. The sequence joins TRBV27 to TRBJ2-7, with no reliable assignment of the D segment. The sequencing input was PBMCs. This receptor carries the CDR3 CASSSNSALLYEQYF. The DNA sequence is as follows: TGTGCCAGCAGTTCCAATTCAGCACTTCTCTACGAGCAGTACTTC.